A single sample gave rise to the 12 T cell receptor beta chains below, sequenced in a study of CD8+CD57+ T cells in acquired aplastic anemia. Both TCR beta VDJ combination and CDR3 sequence profiling were carried out. Genomic DNA was the template for this profiling. MiXCR, applied by TCRdb to the reads, yields one record per CDR3 protein. The sample includes 250,000 to 350,000 distinct CDR3 sequences, 50% to 65% seen only once; the top ten take roughly 1.2%. The sequenced patients had an expansion of CD8+CD57+ cells seen by flow cytometry. The sequenced material came from sorted CD4+, CD8+, or CD8+CD57+ T cells (not recorded which) from PBMCs. The receptors were sampled from a human donor with aplastic anemia.

This clonotype was counted many times. The rearrangement links TRBV3-1 to TRBJ1-3; D is perhaps TRBD1 (6 bases). From germline, CDR1 is LGHDT and CDR2 YNNKEL (reference sequence). Trimming removed 3 bases from V and 0 bases from J, with 9 bases in between. The CDR3 runs to 15 residues. Written as DNA, the CDR3 is TGTGCCAGCAGCCAGGGACAACACTCTGGAAACACCATATATTTT. This gives the protein CASSQGQHSGNTIYF.

The rearrangement joins TRBV7-3 to TRBJ2-5; TRBD2 matches at 11 bases. The germline CDR1 and CDR2 sequences are SGHTA and FQGTGA. This CDR3 has 14 amino acids. Losses at the gene ends were 4 bases for V and 3 bases for J; bases not matched to a gene: 1. CDR3 DNA sequence: TGTGCCAGCAGCTCTAGCGGGGGGAAAGAGACCCAGTACTTC. Translation: CASSSSGGKETQYF. Combining the CDR3 with reference TRBV7-3 and TRBJ2-5 gives the whole variable domain GAGVSQTPSNKVTEKGKYVELRCDPISGHTALYWYRQSLGQGPEFLIYFQGTGAADDSGLPNDRFFAVRPEGSVSTLKIQRTERGDSAVYLCASSSSGGKETQYFGPGTRLLVL.

The genes are TRBV20-1 and TRBJ1-2; 10 nucleotides line up with TRBD1. This CDR3 has 15 amino acids. Trimming took 2 bases from V and 4 from J; bases not matched to a gene: 7. Germline V gene data show CDR1 as DFQATT and CDR2 as SNEGSKA (reference sequence). CDR3 residues: CSARPGQGMSYGYTF. CDR3 in DNA: TGCAGTGCTAGACCGGGACAGGGGATGAGCTATGGCTACACCTTC.

V and J are TRBV7-2 and TRBJ2-3; no reliable D call. The V gene lost 3 bases and the J gene lost 6 bases, with 16 bases spanning the gap. Germline values: CDR1 SGHTA, CDR2 FQGNSA. There are 15 residues in the CDR3. Written as DNA, the CDR3 is TGTGCCAGCAGCTTCCCGGTCCCAGCCCCCGATACGCAGTATTTT. Translated: CASSFPVPAPDTQYF.

This clonotype turned up a few times. The V gene is TRBV25-1, the J gene TRBJ1-2, with D unresolved. The CDR3 length is 12 residues. Germline V CDR1 and CDR2: MGHDK, SYGVNS. Trimming cost V 2 bases and J 5 bases, with 6 bases left between them. In nucleotides, the CDR3 is TGTGCCAGCAGTGAAGAGCCGTATGGCTACACCTTC. Its protein product is CASSEEPYGYTF.

The genes are TRBV5-1 and TRBJ2-6; a weak D match, TRBD2 (7 bases). V was cut by 0 bases and J by 2 bases, with 9 bases left in between. CDR1 and CDR2 (germline): SGHRS, YFSETQ. The length of the CDR3 is 16 residues. In DNA form, the CDR3 reads TGCGCCAGCAGCTTGGTAGGGGGGGCTGGGGCCAACGTCCTGACTTTC. It yields the protein CASSLVGGAGANVLTF.

This clonotype was seen at least ten times. The chain joins TRBV2 to TRBJ2-3; D may be TRBD2 (5 bases). CDR1 is SNHLY and CDR2 is FYNNEI in the germline V gene. V was trimmed by 8 bases and J by 7 bases, leaving 25 bases between them. CDR3 length equals 16 residues. The chain's CDR3 is CASGLDYPGPSNTQYF. CDR3 nucleotides: TGTGCCAGCGGGTTAGACTACCCCGGACCGAGTAATACGCAGTATTTT.

V is TRBV7-2 and J is TRBJ1-5; 7 positions match TRBD1. The ends lost 5 bases at V and 2 bases at J; junction bases unmatched: 6. Looked up from germline, CDR1 is SGHTA and CDR2 is FQGNSA. CDR3 length: 15 residues. The CDR3: CASSPGQVGNQPQHF. In DNA form, the CDR3 reads TGTGCCAGCAGCCCCGGACAGGTGGGCAATCAGCCCCAGCATTTT. Drawing the rest from reference TRBV7-2 and TRBJ1-5, the complete variable domain is GAGVSQSPSNKVTEKGKDVELRCDPISGHTALYWYRQSLGQGLEFLIYFQGNSAPDKSGLPSDRFSAERTGGSVSTLTIQRTQQEDSAVYLCASSPGQVGNQPQHFGDGTRLSIL.

The V call is TRBV2, the J call TRBJ2-7; 11 nucleotides match TRBD2. Losses at the gene ends were 5 bases for V and 3 bases for J; bases not matched to a gene: 6. The germline gives CDR1 SNHLY, CDR2 FYNNEI. This CDR3 has 15 residues. DNA of the CDR3: TGTGCCAGCAGTCCAACTAGCGGGGGTCTCTACGAGCAGTACTTC. Its translation is CASSPTSGGLYEQYF.

This clonotype was counted at least ten times. The V and J genes are TRBV10-2 and TRBJ1-1; 7 nucleotides match TRBD1. Germline trimming cut 5 bases from V and 5 bases from J; bases unmatched to any gene: 5. CDR3 length: 13 residues. Germline V CDR1 and CDR2: WSHSY, SAAADI. This CDR3 reads CASSFLQGTEAFF. CDR3 sequence (DNA): TGCGCCAGCAGTTTCTTACAGGGGACTGAAGCTTTCTTT.

The table lists this clonotype with many counts. The chain has TRBV6-5 and TRBJ2-5; 8 bases line up with TRBD2. The CDR3 has 14 amino acids. CDR1 and CDR2 (germline): MNHEY, SVGAGI. V shed 5 bases and J 5 bases; nucleotides not matched to a gene: 7. The CDR3 sequence is CASSPGLGGETQYF. CDR3 nucleotide sequence: TGTGCCAGCAGTCCGGGACTAGGAGGCGAGACCCAGTACTTC.

The V and J genes are TRBV12-3 or TRBV12-4 and TRBJ1-1; no firm D call. Between the trimmed V and J ends, which lost 4 bases and 1 base, there was a span of 13 bases. The CDR3 spans 15 residues. The CDR3 DNA reads TGTGCCAGCAGTTCAGGTCGGACTGGGAACACTGAAGCTTTCTTT. It translates to CASSSGRTGNTEAFF.